The rows below give T cell receptor beta chains drawn from one sample of a study of shared clonotypes between healthy human individuals. This table comes from immunoSEQ multiplex PCR, and its TCRdb copy is limited to in-frame clones, with some not included. The sample includes 700,000 or so clones, approximately 79% of them seen just once. Sequenced material: memory CD4+ T cells sorted from blood. These receptors all stem from a young woman in good health. Each CDR3 is given with its conserved first and last residue. The D gene is left open where the match is weak. The listing skips clone size in some rows; elsewhere it reads once, few, many or a size class.

CDR3 length: 14; D gene: -; V gene: TRBV10-1; J gene: TRBJ1-1; clone size: -; CDR3 DNA: TGCGCCAGCAGTGGAGGGTCGGGCAACACTGAAGCTTTCTTT; CDR3 protein: CASSGGSGNTEAFF
CDR3 length: 16; D gene: -; V gene: TRBV18; J gene: TRBJ1-1; clone size: few; CDR3 DNA: TGTGCCAGCTCACCACAGGGGTCGGGAGGGAACACTGAAGCTTTCTTT; CDR3 protein: CASSPQGSGGNTEAFF
CDR3 length: 14; D gene: -; V gene: TRBV28; J gene: TRBJ2-7; clone size: -; CDR3 DNA: TGTGCCAGCAGCTATAGTTGGGTCTCCTACGAGCAGTACTTC; CDR3 protein: CASSYSWVSYEQYF
CDR3 length: 14; D gene: -; V gene: TRBV7-6; J gene: TRBJ2-2; clone size: few; CDR3 DNA: TGTGCCCCTCCAGGGGCCTCACACACCGGGGAGCTGTTTTTT; CDR3 protein: CAPPGASHTGELFF
CDR3 length: 14; D gene: -; V gene: TRBV29-1; J gene: TRBJ2-1; clone size: -; CDR3 DNA: TGCAGCGTTGCCCGAGGGAGATCTAGCAATGAGCAGTTCTTC; CDR3 protein: CSVARGRSSNEQFF
CDR3 length: 17; D gene: -; V gene: TRBV14; J gene: TRBJ2-3; clone size: once; CDR3 DNA: TGTGCCAGCAGCCAACAACTCGGCGGGATGGGGACAGATACGCAGTATTTT; CDR3 protein: CASSQQLGGMGTDTQYF
CDR3 length: 14; D gene: -; V gene: TRBV6-1; J gene: TRBJ1-3; clone size: -; CDR3 DNA: TGTGCCAGCATTTGGACAGAGACTGGAAACACCATATATTTT; CDR3 protein: CASIWTETGNTIYF
CDR3 length: 18; D gene: TRBD2; V gene: TRBV19; J gene: TRBJ2-2; clone size: -; CDR3 DNA: TGTGCCAGTAGTATAGAAGGACTAGCGGGAGGTTGGGCCGGGGAGCTGTTTTTT; CDR3 protein: CASSIEGLAGGWAGELFF
CDR3 length: 14; D gene: -; V gene: TRBV29-1; J gene: TRBJ2-1; clone size: once; CDR3 DNA: TGCAGCGTTGAAGGCAGGTCAGCGGACAATGAGCAGTTCTTC; CDR3 protein: CSVEGRSADNEQFF
CDR3 length: 15; D gene: TRBD1; V gene: TRBV2; J gene: TRBJ1-5; clone size: -; CDR3 DNA: TGTGCCAGCAGTGGGGCAGGGGGAGCGAATCAGCCCCAGCATTTT; CDR3 protein: CASSGAGGANQPQHF
CDR3 length: 15; D gene: -; V gene: TRBV7-8; J gene: TRBJ2-1; clone size: -; CDR3 DNA: TGTGCCAGCAGCTTAGTGGGGACCAGGTACAATGAGCAGTTCTTC; CDR3 protein: CASSLVGTRYNEQFF
CDR3 length: 11; D gene: -; V gene: TRBV20-1; J gene: TRBJ2-7; clone size: -; CDR3 DNA: TGCAGTGCTCCTCAAATAGGCGAGCAGTACTTC; CDR3 protein: CSAPQIGEQYF
CDR3 length: 15; D gene: -; V gene: TRBV7-9; J gene: TRBJ1-1; clone size: -; CDR3 DNA: TGTGCCAGCAGCCCATGGACGCAGAAGATTACTGAAGCTTTCTTT; CDR3 protein: CASSPWTQKITEAFF
CDR3 length: 18; D gene: TRBD2; V gene: TRBV6-1; J gene: TRBJ2-1; clone size: -; CDR3 DNA: TGTGCCAGCAGTGTCTTCCCGCCGTTAGGGACTACAGCTAATGAGCAGTTCTTC; CDR3 protein: CASSVFPPLGTTANEQFF
CDR3 length: 14; D gene: TRBD2; V gene: TRBV7-9; J gene: TRBJ2-1; clone size: few; CDR3 DNA: TGTGCCAGCAGCTCGTGGGAGGGGAACAATGAGCAGTTCTTC; CDR3 protein: CASSSWEGNNEQFF
CDR3 length: 10; D gene: -; V gene: TRBV20-1; J gene: TRBJ1-2; clone size: -; CDR3 DNA: TGCAGTGCCGGAGGGGATGGCTACACCTTC; CDR3 protein: CSAGGDGYTF
CDR3 length: 12; D gene: -; V gene: TRBV5-1; J gene: TRBJ2-7; clone size: once; CDR3 DNA: TGCGCCAGCAGCTCCAGAACGGGGGAGCAGTACTTC; CDR3 protein: CASSSRTGEQYF
CDR3 length: 13; D gene: -; V gene: TRBV19; J gene: TRBJ1-1; clone size: few; CDR3 DNA: TGTGCCAGTAGCTCCTGGGGGAACACTGAAGCTTTCTTT; CDR3 protein: CASSSWGNTEAFF
CDR3 length: 11; D gene: -; V gene: TRBV6-5; J gene: TRBJ2-1; clone size: -; CDR3 DNA: TGTGCCAGCGGGGAGGACCTCAAGCAGTTCTTC; CDR3 protein: CASGEDLKQFF